This TCR beta chain was obtained from a study of CD8 T cells in ankylosing spondylitis. Study results and caveats: It was reported that disease-linked clones were significantly enriched in matched ankylosing spondylitis synovial fluid.

Generation of TCR beta libraries employed quantitative 5'-RACE incorporating molecular barcodes. Each CDR3 protein gets one entry after TCRdb re-called the 5' RACE reads with MiXCR. In the table there are about 260,000 distinct CDR3 sequences, 20% of which are singletons. There are 16 residues in the CDR3. Trimming cost V 4 bases and J 7 bases; bases outside gene matches: 12. CDR1 is SGHRS, CDR2 YFSETQ, per germline. This clonotype has a handful of counts. The antigen is undetermined. Sample: blood, either unsorted or a sorted T cell fraction (not recorded which). This rearrangement joins TRBV5-1 to TRBJ2-1, with TRBD1 identical over 9 bases. The receptor comes from a male donor with ankylosing spondylitis or in good health (not recorded which). The CDR3 DNA reads TGCGCCAGCAGCGACGGCAACAGGGGGCTTCGGAATGAGCAGTTCTTC. Protein sequence: CASSDGNRGLRNEQFF.